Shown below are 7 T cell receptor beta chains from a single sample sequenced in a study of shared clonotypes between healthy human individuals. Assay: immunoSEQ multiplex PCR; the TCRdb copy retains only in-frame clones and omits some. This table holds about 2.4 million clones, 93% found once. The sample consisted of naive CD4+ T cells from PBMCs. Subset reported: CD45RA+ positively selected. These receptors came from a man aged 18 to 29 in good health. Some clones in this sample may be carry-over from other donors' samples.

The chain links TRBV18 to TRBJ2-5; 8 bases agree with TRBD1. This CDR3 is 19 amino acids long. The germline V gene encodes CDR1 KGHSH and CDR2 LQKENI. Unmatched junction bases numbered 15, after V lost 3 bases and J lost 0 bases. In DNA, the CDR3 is TGTGCCAGCTCACCGGTGGTGGCAGGGGGCCCGGGGAACCAAGAGACCCAGTACTTC. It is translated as CASSPVVAGGPGNQETQYF.

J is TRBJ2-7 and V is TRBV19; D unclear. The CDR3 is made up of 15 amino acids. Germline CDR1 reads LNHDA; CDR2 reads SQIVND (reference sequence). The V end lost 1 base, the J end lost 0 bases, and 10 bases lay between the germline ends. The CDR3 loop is CASSIVGSSSYEQYF. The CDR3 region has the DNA TGTGCCAGTAGTATAGTTGGCTCATCCTCCTACGAGCAGTACTTC. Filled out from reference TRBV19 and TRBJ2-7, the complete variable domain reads DGGITQSPKYLFRKEGQNVTLSCEQNLNHDAMYWYRQDPGQGLRLIYYSQIVNDFQKGDIAEGYSVSREKKESFPLTVTSAQKNPTAFYLCASSIVGSSSYEQYFGPGTRLTVT.

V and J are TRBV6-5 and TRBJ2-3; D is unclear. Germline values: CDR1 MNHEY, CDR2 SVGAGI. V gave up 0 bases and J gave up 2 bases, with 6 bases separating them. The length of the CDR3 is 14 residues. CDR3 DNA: TGTGCCAGCAGTTACTCTTGGTCCACAGATACGCAGTATTTT. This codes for CASSYSWSTDTQYF.

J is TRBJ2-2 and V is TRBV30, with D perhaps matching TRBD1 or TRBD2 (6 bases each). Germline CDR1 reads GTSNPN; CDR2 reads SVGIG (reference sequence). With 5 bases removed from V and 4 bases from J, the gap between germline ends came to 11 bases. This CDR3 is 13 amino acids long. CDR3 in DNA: TGTGCCTGGTCGAGGGGGGTCACCGGGGAGCTGTTTTTT. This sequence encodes CAWSRGVTGELFF.

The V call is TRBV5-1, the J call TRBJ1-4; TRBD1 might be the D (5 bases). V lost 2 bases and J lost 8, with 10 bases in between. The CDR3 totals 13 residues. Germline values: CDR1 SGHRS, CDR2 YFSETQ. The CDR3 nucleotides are TGCGCCAGCAGCTTTAGGGGTGTAGAAAAACTGTTTTTT. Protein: CASSFRGVEKLFF. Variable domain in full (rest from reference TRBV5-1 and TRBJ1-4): KAGVTQTPRYLIKTRGQQVTLSCSPISGHRSVSWYQQTPGQGLQFLFEYFSETQRNKGNFPGRFSGRQFSNSRSEMNVSTLELGDSALYLCASSFRGVEKLFFGSGTQLSVL.

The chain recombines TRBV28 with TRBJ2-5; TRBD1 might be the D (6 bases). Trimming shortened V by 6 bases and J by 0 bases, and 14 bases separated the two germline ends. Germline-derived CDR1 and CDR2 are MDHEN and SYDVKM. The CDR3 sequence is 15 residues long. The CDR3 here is CASSSLQGYQETQYF. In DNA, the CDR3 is TGTGCCAGCAGCAGTCTACAGGGATACCAAGAGACCCAGTACTTC.

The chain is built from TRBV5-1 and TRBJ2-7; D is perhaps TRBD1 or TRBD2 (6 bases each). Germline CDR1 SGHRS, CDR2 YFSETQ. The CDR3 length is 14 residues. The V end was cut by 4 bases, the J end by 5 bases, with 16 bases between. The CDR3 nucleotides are TGCGCCAGCAGCGGATTGGGGGGACACGACGAGCAGTACTTC. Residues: CASSGLGGHDEQYF.